This TCR beta chain was recovered during a study of T-cell reconstitution after alpha-beta-depleted transplantation in children. A remark on this clonotype: Its cognate antigen is unknown.

The CDR3 is 16 amino acids. The germline V gene encodes CDR1 SGDLS and CDR2 YYNGEE. J was trimmed by 0 bases and V by 4 bases; bases with no gene match: 7. A library of TCRbeta sequences, prepared with unique molecular identifiers, was generated. TCRdb re-analysed the PCR reads in MiXCR, keeping a single row per CDR3 protein. The table lists about 1,000,000 distinct CDR3 sequences, roughly 29% of them singletons. Study results and caveats: Several patients had high TCRbeta diversity at day 60; it came from surviving recipient T cells and thymic progenitors. About two months after transplant, alpha-beta T cells reportedly came from several hundred expanded graft clones. Newly generated T cells supplied most T-cell counts and diversity one year post-transplant.

This TCR was sampled from a boy in the first two years of life who had a stem cell transplant for SCID, so the T cells may come from the graft donor. This chain joins TRBV9 and TRBJ2-3, with TRBD2 matching over 8 bases. The sample consisted of PBMCs, mostly from graft donor cells, taken 360 days after TCRalphabeta/CD19-depleted stem cell transplant. This CDR3 reads CASSHTSGPSTDTQYF. As DNA, the CDR3 is TGTGCCAGCAGCCACACTAGCGGCCCTAGCACAGATACGCAGTATTTT.